This is a list of T cell receptor beta chains from one sample in a study of regulatory T cells in long-lasting Graves disease. TCRdb processed the multiplex PCR reads anew with MiXCR; each CDR3 protein has one entry. The table has 300,000 to 450,000 distinct CDR3 sequences, roughly 15% seen once. The sample here was peripheral blood mononuclear cells (PBMCs), taken at new diagnosis, from a patient treated with antithyroid drugs. The receptor source for this set is a female donor with Graves disease. Each CDR3 is given with its conserved first and last residue. Each record gives: J gene, D gene, V gene, clone size, CDR3 protein, CDR3 DNA. A D gene is named only where the DNA matches it firmly. Some rows mark clone size as missing; the rest say once, few, many or name a class of expanded clone.

>TRBJ2-7|.|TRBV20-1|many
CSARDLGTSSYEQYF
TGCAGTGCTAGAGATCTTGGGACAAGCTCCTACGAGCAGTACTTC
>TRBJ1-2|.|TRBV10-3|many
CAISESVGSSNYGYTF
TGTGCCATCAGTGAGTCTGTGGGGAGTTCTAACTATGGCTACACCTTC
>TRBJ2-7|.|TRBV4-3|.
CASSQAQGRYEQYF
TGCGCCAGCAGCCAAGCGCAGGGGCGATACGAGCAGTACTTC
>TRBJ1-1|.|TRBV10-3|many
CAISESGAGNTEAFF
TGTGCCATCAGTGAGTCGGGCGCGGGGAACACTGAAGCTTTCTTT
>TRBJ2-7|.|TRBV5-5|many
CASSLAGTVSYEQYF
TGTGCCAGCAGCTTGGCCGGGACGGTCTCCTACGAGCAGTACTTC
>TRBJ2-7|.|TRBV27|few
CASSLPAGGEQYF
TGTGCCAGCAGTTTACCCGCCGGGGGTGAGCAGTACTTC
>TRBJ2-1|TRBD1|TRBV6-5|.
CASSYQGQGYNEQFF
TGTGCCAGCAGTTACCAAGGACAGGGATACAATGAGCAGTTCTTC
>TRBJ2-7|.|TRBV5-1|.
CASSLEILSEQYF
TGCGCCAGCAGCTTGGAAATCCTTAGCGAGCAGTACTTC
>TRBJ2-2|.|TRBV6-5|many
CASSYSKGTGELFF
TGTGCCAGCAGTTACTCGAAGGGCACCGGGGAGCTGTTTTTT
>TRBJ2-3|TRBD2|TRBV7-3|few
CASSATQAGGQYF
TGTGCCAGCAGCGCGACTCAAGCGGGGGGGCAGTATTTT
>TRBJ2-6|.|TRBV2|many
CASTDAVSGANVLTF
TGTGCCAGCACCGACGCGGTCTCTGGGGCCAACGTCCTGACTTTC
>TRBJ2-1|.|TRBV7-3|many
CASSRGSGPHNEQFF
TGTGCCAGCAGCCGAGGTAGCGGACCTCACAATGAGCAGTTCTTC
>TRBJ2-5|.|TRBV28|few
CASSLDTLQETQYF
TGTGCCAGCAGTTTAGACACCCTCCAAGAGACCCAGTACTTC
>TRBJ1-2|TRBD1|TRBV10-3|many
CAISEERRRGNGYTF
TGTGCCATCAGTGAGGAGAGGCGCAGGGGGAATGGCTACACCTTC
>TRBJ1-5|.|TRBV4-2|many
CASSQDINQPQHF
TGTGCCAGCAGCCAAGATATCAATCAGCCCCAGCATTTT
>TRBJ1-3|.|TRBV2|many
CASRDSLGRNTIYF
TGTGCCAGCCGAGACAGTCTAGGACGAAACACCATATATTTT
>TRBJ2-1|.|TRBV2|.
CASSKEGSVSYNEQFF
TGTGCCAGCAGTAAGGAAGGGTCAGTCTCCTACAATGAGCAGTTCTTC
>TRBJ2-1|TRBD2|TRBV18|many
CASSPGLARNNEQFF
TGTGCCAGCTCACCAGGACTAGCGCGAAACAATGAGCAGTTCTTC
>TRBJ1-2|TRBD1|TRBV15|many
CATSRYEGTGQAYGYTF
TGTGCCACCAGCAGATACGAAGGGACAGGGCAGGCCTATGGCTACACCTTC
>TRBJ2-4|TRBD2|TRBV9|many
CASSVWGGGDIQYF
TGTGCCAGCAGCGTGTGGGGGGGGGGGGACATTCAGTACTTC
>TRBJ1-3|TRBD1|TRBV24-1|many
CATSDQGTAGNTIYF
TGTGCCACCAGTGACCAAGGGACAGCTGGAAACACCATATATTTT
>TRBJ1-5|.|TRBV6-1|many
CASSRSSNQPQHF
TGTGCCAGCAGCCGAAGTAGCAATCAGCCCCAGCATTTT
>TRBJ2-1|TRBD1|TRBV6-1|.
CASSGTGSSYEQFF
TGTGCCAGCAGTGGGACAGGGAGTAGCTACGAGCAGTTCTTC
>TRBJ2-1|.|TRBV20-1|many
CSATRREGYYNEQFF
TGCAGTGCCACGAGGCGGGAAGGATACTACAATGAGCAGTTCTTC
>TRBJ2-5|.|TRBV28|many
CASSNLVETQYF
TGTGCCAGCAGTAACCTCGTAGAGACCCAGTACTTC
>TRBJ1-1|.|TRBV19|few
CASSILWAGRSEAFF
TGTGCCAGTAGTATACTTTGGGCAGGCCGATCTGAAGCTTTCTTT
>TRBJ2-6|.|TRBV2|many
CASSHNEAGANVLTF
TGTGCCAGCAGCCACAACGAAGCTGGGGCCAACGTCCTGACTTTC
>TRBJ1-1|.|TRBV6-1|few
CASRKKLNTEAFF
TGTGCCAGCCGAAAGAAATTGAACACTGAAGCTTTCTTT
>TRBJ1-2|.|TRBV3-1|many
CASSQAPIRGDGYTF
TGTGCCAGCAGCCAAGCGCCCATTCGGGGCGATGGCTACACCTTC
>TRBJ1-4|TRBD1|TRBV20-1|many
CSARPGGEKLFF
TGCAGTGCTAGACCAGGGGGTGAAAAACTGTTTTTT
>TRBJ1-1|.|TRBV20-1|many
CSARKAGVNTEAFF
TGCAGTGCCCGTAAGGCAGGGGTGAACACTGAAGCTTTCTTT
>TRBJ2-5|.|TRBV12-3/TRBV12-4|many
CASGPGGEETQYF
TGTGCCAGCGGCCCAGGAGGAGAAGAGACCCAGTACTTC
>TRBJ2-2|.|TRBV12-3/TRBV12-4|few
CACSPFTEGHGELFF
TGTGCCTGTTCCCCCTTCACGGAGGGTCACGGGGAGCTGTTTTTT
>TRBJ1-1|.|TRBV12-3/TRBV12-4|many
CASSLWTASNTEAFF
TGTGCCAGCAGTTTGTGGACAGCGTCGAACACTGAAGCTTTCTTT
>TRBJ2-7|.|TRBV5-1|many
CASSLLIGDNYEQYF
TGCGCCAGCAGCCTCTTGATTGGGGACAACTACGAGCAGTACTTC
>TRBJ2-7|.|TRBV7-9|.
CASSPADSSYEQYF
TGTGCCAGCAGCCCAGCGGACAGCTCCTACGAGCAGTACTTC
>TRBJ1-3|.|TRBV5-1|.
CASSSGSSGNTIYF
TGCGCCAGCAGCAGTGGGAGCTCTGGAAACACCATATATTTT
>TRBJ1-2|TRBD1|TRBV12-5|many
CASGLVVGTGTPPNYGYTF
TGTGCTAGTGGTTTGGTTGTTGGGACAGGGACACCACCTAACTATGGCTACACCTTC
>TRBJ2-5|TRBD2|TRBV20-1|.
CSAMGSGSKETQYF
TGCAGTGCTATGGGGAGCGGGAGTAAAGAGACCCAGTACTTC
>TRBJ2-7|TRBD1|TRBV20-1|few
CSANFRDRGIAYEQYF
TGCAGTGCCAACTTCCGGGACAGGGGTATTGCCTACGAGCAGTACTTC
>TRBJ1-1|.|TRBV2|many
CASSRQGMNTEAFF
TGTGCCAGCAGCCGTCAGGGGATGAACACTGAAGCTTTCTTT
>TRBJ2-2|TRBD2|TRBV19|many
CASRLLGGAGNTGELFF
TGTGCCTCTCGACTCCTGGGAGGGGCCGGGAACACCGGGGAGCTGTTTTTT
>TRBJ2-1|.|TRBV5-1|many
CASSPYYNEQFF
TGCGCCAGCAGCCCCTACTACAATGAGCAGTTCTTC
>TRBJ1-4|.|TRBV3-1|many
CASSPSVGGRDEKLFF
TGTGCCAGCAGCCCATCAGTTGGGGGGCGGGATGAAAAACTGTTTTTT
>TRBJ2-1|TRBD2|TRBV3-1|few
CASSGTSSNEQFF
TGTGCCAGCAGCGGGACTAGTTCTAATGAGCAGTTCTTC
>TRBJ1-1|.|TRBV6-1|.
CASSDVVNTEAFF
TGTGCCAGCAGTGATGTGGTGAACACTGAAGCTTTCTTT
>TRBJ2-1|TRBD1|TRBV28|few
CASSLDRGLYNEQFF
TGTGCCAGCAGTCTTGACAGGGGGCTTTACAATGAGCAGTTCTTC
>TRBJ2-1|.|TRBV4-3|.
CASSQDLIGEQFF
TGCGCCAGCAGCCAAGATCTTATCGGAGAGCAGTTCTTC
>TRBJ1-1|.|TRBV29-1|many
CSVVLGLNTEAFF
TGCAGCGTTGTCTTGGGGTTGAACACTGAAGCTTTCTTT
>TRBJ2-5|.|TRBV3-1|many
CASSQDLGSGRYQETQYF
TGTGCCAGCAGCCAAGATCTTGGAAGCGGGCGGTACCAAGAGACCCAGTACTTC
>TRBJ2-7|.|TRBV29-1|many
CSAQLGGGYEQYF
TGCAGCGCCCAATTAGGAGGAGGGTACGAGCAGTACTTC
>TRBJ2-3|TRBD2|TRBV20-1|many
CSAGVAGGSTDTQYF
TGCAGTGCTGGCGTAGCGGGGGGTAGCACAGATACGCAGTATTTT
>TRBJ2-7|.|TRBV20-1|many
CSARDGFQAYEQYF
TGCAGTGCTAGGGACGGTTTCCAGGCCTACGAGCAGTACTTC
>TRBJ1-2|.|TRBV5-1|many
CASSFDQANYGYTF
TGCGCCAGCAGCTTTGATCAGGCTAACTATGGCTACACCTTC